This T cell receptor (beta chain) was retrieved from a study of cytomegalovirus exposure and HLA in healthy donors. In the PCR, 60 Vbeta and 13 Jbeta primers were used. The method was immunoSEQ multiplex PCR; TCRdb's version includes in-frame clones alone and lacks a portion of them. The table has more than 110,000 clones, about four fifths seen once. Sequencing was carried out using PBMCs. This TCR came from a male donor in good health and CMV-seropositive.

This CDR3 is CASSSGTGGNNEQFF. In DNA, the CDR3 is TGTGCCAGCAGCTCCGGGACAGGGGGTAACAATGAGCAGTTCTTC. The chain links TRBV11-3 to TRBJ2-1, with TRBD1 identical over 11 bases. The CDR3 is 15 amino acids. Losses at the gene ends were 4 bases for V and 5 bases for J; bases not matched to a gene: 4. Germline lookup yields CDR1 SGHNT and CDR2 YENEEA.